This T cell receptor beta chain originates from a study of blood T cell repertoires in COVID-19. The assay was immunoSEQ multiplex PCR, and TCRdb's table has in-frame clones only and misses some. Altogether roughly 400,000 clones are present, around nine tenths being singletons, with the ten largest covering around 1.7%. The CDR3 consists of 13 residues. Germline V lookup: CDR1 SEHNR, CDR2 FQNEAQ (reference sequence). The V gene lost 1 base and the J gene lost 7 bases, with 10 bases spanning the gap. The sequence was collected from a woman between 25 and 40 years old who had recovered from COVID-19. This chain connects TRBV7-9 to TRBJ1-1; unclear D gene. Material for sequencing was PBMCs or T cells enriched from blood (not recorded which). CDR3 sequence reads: CASSLGPRGEAFF. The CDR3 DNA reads TGTGCCAGCAGCTTAGGCCCTCGCGGTGAAGCTTTCTTT.